This T cell receptor beta chain was captured in a study of PD-1 blockade in classical Hodgkin lymphoma. Across the whole study: A 3 mg/kg intravenous dose of nivolumab was received by patients every 2 weeks.

TCRdb's copy holds only in-frame clones and misses some; the assay was immunoSEQ multiplex PCR. In the table there are roughly 100,000 clones, approximately 89% of which are singletons. As for time point: cycle 4 day 1 (C4D1), after five to seven weeks of nivolumab. Each and every patient relapsed after autologous stem cell transplantation, and patients got differing brentuximab vedotin exposure. Classifying best responses yielded complete response, partial response or progressive disease. The TCR sequence derives from a human donor with classical Hodgkin lymphoma. Sequenced material: peripheral blood mononuclear cells (PBMCs), taken before the fourth cycle of nivolumab.

The CDR3 sequence: CASSTSTGRANTEAFF. CDR3 DNA: TGTGCCAGCAGCACTAGTACAGGTCGAGCGAACACTGAAGCTTTCTTT. The chain is built from TRBV7-2 and TRBJ1-1; D is perhaps TRBD1 (5 bases). The CDR3 is 16 residues long. Looked up from germline, CDR1 is SGHTA and CDR2 is FQGNSA. V lost 5 bases, J lost 1 base, and 17 bases lay in between.